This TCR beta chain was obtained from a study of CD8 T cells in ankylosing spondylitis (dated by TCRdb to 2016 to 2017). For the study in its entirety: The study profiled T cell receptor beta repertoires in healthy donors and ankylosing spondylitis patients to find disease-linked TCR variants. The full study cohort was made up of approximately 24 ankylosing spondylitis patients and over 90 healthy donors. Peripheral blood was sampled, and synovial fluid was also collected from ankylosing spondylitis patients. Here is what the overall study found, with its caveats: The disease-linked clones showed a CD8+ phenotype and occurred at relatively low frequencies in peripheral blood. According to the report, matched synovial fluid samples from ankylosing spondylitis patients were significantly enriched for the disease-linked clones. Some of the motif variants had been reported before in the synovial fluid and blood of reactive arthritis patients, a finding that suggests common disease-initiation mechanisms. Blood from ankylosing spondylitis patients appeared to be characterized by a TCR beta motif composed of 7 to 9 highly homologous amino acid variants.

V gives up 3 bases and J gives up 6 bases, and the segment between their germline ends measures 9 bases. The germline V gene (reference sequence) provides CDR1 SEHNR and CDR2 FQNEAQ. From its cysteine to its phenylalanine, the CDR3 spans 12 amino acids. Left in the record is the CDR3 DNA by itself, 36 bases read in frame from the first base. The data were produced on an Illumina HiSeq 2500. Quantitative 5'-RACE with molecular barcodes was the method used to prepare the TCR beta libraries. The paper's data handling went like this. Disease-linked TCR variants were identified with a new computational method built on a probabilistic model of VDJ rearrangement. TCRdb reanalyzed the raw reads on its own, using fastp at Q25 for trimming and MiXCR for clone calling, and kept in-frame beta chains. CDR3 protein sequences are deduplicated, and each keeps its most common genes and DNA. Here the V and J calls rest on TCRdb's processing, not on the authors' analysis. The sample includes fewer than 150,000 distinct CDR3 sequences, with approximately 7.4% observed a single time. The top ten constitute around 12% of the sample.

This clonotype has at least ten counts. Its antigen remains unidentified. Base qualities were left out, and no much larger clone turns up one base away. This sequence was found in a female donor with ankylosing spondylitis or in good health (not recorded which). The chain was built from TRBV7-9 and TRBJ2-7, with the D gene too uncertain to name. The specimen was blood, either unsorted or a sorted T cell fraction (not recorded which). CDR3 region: CASSFGVSEQYF. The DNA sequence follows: TGTGCCAGCAGCTTTGGTGTCTCCGAGCAGTACTTC.